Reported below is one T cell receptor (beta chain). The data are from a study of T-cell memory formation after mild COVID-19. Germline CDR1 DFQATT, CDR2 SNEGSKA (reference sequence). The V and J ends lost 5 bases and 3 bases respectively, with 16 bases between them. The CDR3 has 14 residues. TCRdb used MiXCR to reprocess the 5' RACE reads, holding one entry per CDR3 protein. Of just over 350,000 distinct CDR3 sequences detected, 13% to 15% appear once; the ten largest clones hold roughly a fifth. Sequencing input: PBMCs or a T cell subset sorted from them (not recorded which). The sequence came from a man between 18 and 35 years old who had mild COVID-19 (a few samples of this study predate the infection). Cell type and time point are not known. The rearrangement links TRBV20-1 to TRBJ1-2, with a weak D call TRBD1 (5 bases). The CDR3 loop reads CSAPGGSGDYGYTF. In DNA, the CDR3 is TGCAGTGCTCCTGGGGGTTCGGGGGACTATGGCTACACCTTC.